The clone carrying this T cell receptor (beta chain) occurred many times. The antigen is not known. This CDR3 region has 14 residues. V lost 4 bases, J lost 2 bases, and 13 bases lay in between. CDR1 SGHDT and CDR2 YYEEEE come from the germline V gene. This sample was included in a study of Graves' ophthalmopathy and Graves' hyperthyroidism. Study outcomes and limitations: Among thyroid clonotypes expanded above 0.001 frequency, most also appeared in blood.

Patients with other autoimmune diseases, uncontrolled infections, pregnancy or lactation were excluded. Researchers took RNA transcripts and amplified TCR beta CDR3 regions from them. An opening RT-PCR round employed HTBI primers and preceded a second-round multiplex PCR. TCRdb itself ran the multiplex PCR reads through MiXCR, one entry per CDR3 protein. Counted here are roughly 350,000 distinct CDR3 sequences, about 18% occurring once; the ten biggest clones make up roughly 2.4%. This sequence joins TRBV5-6 and TRBJ2-7; the D is unclear. Sequencing was performed on peripheral blood. This clonotype was sampled from an adult woman with stable Graves' hyperthyroidism. Written as DNA, the CDR3 is TGTGCCAGCAGCGCCGGCTACCAAGCCTACGAGCAGTACTTC. Translated: CASSAGYQAYEQYF. Using reference TRBV5-6 and TRBJ2-7 for the parts outside the CDR3, the full variable domain is DAGVTQSPTHLIKTRGQQVTLRCSPKSGHDTVSWYQQALGQGPQFIFQYYEEEERQRGNFPDRFSGHQFPNYSSELNVNALLLGDSALYLCASSAGYQAYEQYFGPGTRLTVT.